A single sample is the source of the 21 T cell receptor beta chains below, sequenced in a study of T cell clonality in common variable immunodeficiency. The study's findings and limits: Common variable immunodeficiency TCR beta sequences reportedly had fewer deletions and N-nucleotide insertions.

Clones were read by immunoSEQ multiplex PCR, and TCRdb kept only the in-frame ones, dropping some. The table lists 30,000 to 40,000 clones, with no singletons. These TCRs are of unknown antigen specificity. The sequencing sample was made of peripheral blood mononuclear cells. Source of these receptors: a human donor with common variable immunodeficiency.

The sample holds many counts of this clone. CDR3 DNA, as far as it was read: TGCAGCGCGTTGTGGGGGGCCGGGGAG. Encoded protein: CSALWGAGE. The entire CDR3 protein is CSALWGAGELFF. The chain employs TRBV29-1 and TRBJ2-2; D might be TRBD2 (6 bases). The CDR3 end lies 3 residues beyond the end of the read and is filled in from the germline J gene. V shed 7 bases and J shed 6 bases, with 12 bases lying between them. The V gene's germline CDR1 is SQVTM and CDR2 ANQGSEA. The CDR3 contains 12 residues.

This clone showed up many times. The read ends 3 residues early relative to the CDR3; the germline J gene fills the gap. The chain employs TRBV20-1 and TRBJ2-5; D is unresolved. In germline, CDR1 is DFQATT, CDR2 SNEGSKA (reference sequence). This CDR3 contains 13 residues. The germline V and J ends were trimmed by 0 bases and 2 bases, with 7 bases remaining between them. CDR3 bases read: TGCAGTGCTAGAGAACCCAGTCAAGAGACC. It is translated as CSAREPSQET. The whole CDR3 sequence reads CSAREPSQETQYF.

The sample holds many counts of this clone. The CDR3 sequence is CSARGPGGETQYF. The part of the CDR3 DNA that was read is TGCAGTGCTAGAGGACCGGGGGGGGAGACC. The chain carries TRBV20-1 and TRBJ2-5; 8 positions match TRBD2. The read stops 3 residues short of the end of the CDR3; the missing end is completed from the germline J gene. Losses at the gene ends were 1 base for V and 5 bases for J; bases not matched to a gene: 3. CDR1 and CDR2 (germline): DFQATT, SNEGSKA (reference sequence). This CDR3 is built from 13 residues.

About this clone: The missing CDR3 end, 3 residues past where the read stops, is filled in from the germline J gene. The rearrangement joins TRBV7-9 to TRBJ1-3, with a possible D match to TRBD1 (6 bases). V was pared by 4 bases and J by 1 base, with 11 bases between. Germline V gene data show CDR1 as SEHNR and CDR2 as FQNEAQ (reference sequence). The CDR3 contains 15 residues. The DNA read from the CDR3 is TGTGCCAGCAGCTCCTACCAGGGGTCTGGAAACACC. Translating gives CASSSYQGSGNT. The whole CDR3 sequence is CASSSYQGSGNTIYF. Filled out from reference TRBV7-9 and TRBJ1-3, the complete variable domain reads DTGVSQNPRHKITKRGQNVTFRCDPISEHNRLYWYRQTLGQGPEFLTYFQNEAQLEKSRLLSDRFSAERPKGSFSTLEIQRTEQGDSAMYLCASSSYQGSGNTIYFGEGSWLTVV.

This clone was recorded many times. Read sequence stops 3 residues before the CDR3 end, and the germline J gene provides the missing end. J is TRBJ2-3 and V is TRBV7-8, with TRBD2 identical over 7 bases. The V and J ends lost 4 bases and 3 bases, in that order; junction bases with no gene match: 4. In germline, CDR1 is SGHVS, CDR2 FQNEAQ. The CDR3 spans 14 residues. The DNA read from the CDR3 is TGTGCCAGCAGCTACGGGACTAATACAGATACG. Protein sequence: CASSYGTNTDT. The CDR3 reads in full as CASSYGTNTDTQYF.

In its sample, this clone was seen many times. The read comes to an end 3 residues before the CDR3 does, leaving the germline J gene to fill in the end. The sample holds other DNA sequences that translate to the same CDR3. This rearrangement joins TRBV14 to TRBJ2-1; weak D call: TRBD2 (6 bases). Looked up from germline, CDR1 is SGHDN and CDR2 is FVKESK. The CDR3 runs to 12 residues. V lost 3 bases, J lost 7 bases, and 7 bases lay in between. Here the CDR3 reads CASSQAGNEQFF. The part of the CDR3 DNA that was read is TGTGCCAGCAGCCAGGCGGGGAATGAG.

This clone came up a few times. The CDR3 end lies 3 residues beyond the end of the read and is filled in from the germline J gene. The rearrangement links TRBV19 to TRBJ1-1, with TRBD1 identical over 7 bases. V shed 3 bases and J 4 bases; nucleotides not matched to a gene: 5. CDR1 is LNHDA and CDR2 is SQIVND in the germline V gene (reference sequence). The length of the CDR3 is 14 residues. The CDR3 sequence is CASSIRQGTTEAFF. CDR3 DNA (partial): TGTGCCAGTAGTATCCGACAGGGTACCACTGAA.

This clone was found a few times. The CDR3 end lies 3 residues beyond the end of the read and is filled in from the germline J gene. The chain is built from TRBV6-1 and TRBJ2-3; D perhaps matches TRBD1 (5 bases). Looked up from germline, CDR1 is MNHNS and CDR2 is SASEGT. V was trimmed by 4 bases and J by 1 base, leaving 15 bases between them. The CDR3 consists of 16 residues. The chain's CDR3 is CASSAGSGVRTDTQYF. CDR3 DNA (partial): TGTGCCAGCAGTGCAGGGTCGGGTGTCCGCACAGATACG.

This clone was seen many times. The junction departs from the called germline gene at one end, perhaps through a read error. Partial CDR3 DNA: TGCGCCAGCAGCCCGACCGGGACTAGATTCAACGAG. As protein: CASSPTGTRFNE. In full, the CDR3 reads CASSPTGTRFNEQYF. The J gene is TRBJ2-7, the V gene TRBV4-2, with 8 bases lining up with TRBD2. The CDR3 end is not reached by the read, which stops 3 residues before it; the germline J gene fills it in. Germline V gene sequence: CDR1 LGHNA, CDR2 YNFKEQ. This CDR3 is built from 15 residues.

At least ten counts were recorded for this clone. The read ends 3 residues shy of where the CDR3 ends; the end is completed using the germline J gene. This chain links TRBV28 with TRBJ2-7, with D unclear. V lost 6 bases, J lost 2 bases, and 14 bases lay in between. The CDR3 extends over 14 amino acids. CDR1 is MDHEN and CDR2 is SYDVKM in the germline V gene. The sequenced part of the CDR3 DNA is TGTGCCAGCAGCTTACGCCCAGGCCCCTACGAG. Amino acids: CASSLRPGPYE. The whole CDR3 region reads CASSLRPGPYEQYF.

There are many counts of this clone. Sequencing ends 3 residues short of the CDR3 end; the germline J gene provides the rest. The chain employs TRBV7-2 and TRBJ2-1, with a weak D call TRBD2 (5 bases). V was clipped by 4 bases and J by 6 bases, with 10 bases between them. Germline V gene sequence: CDR1 SGHTA, CDR2 FQGNSA. The CDR3 totals 13 residues. CDR3 residues: CASSSMTINEQFF. CDR3 DNA, as far as it was read: TGTGCCAGCAGCTCGATGACTATCAATGAG.

To note about this clone: Read sequence stops 3 residues before the CDR3 end, and the germline J gene provides the missing end. The chain joins TRBV30 to TRBJ2-3, with D tentatively TRBD2 (6 bases). The CDR3 is made up of 14 amino acids. Trimming stripped 8 bases from V and 4 bases from J, with 19 bases between. Looked up from germline, CDR1 is GTSNPN and CDR2 is SVGIG (reference sequence). CDR3 region: CASNSGSWSDTQYF. The DNA read from the CDR3 is TGTGCCAGTAATAGCGGATCATGGTCAGATACG.

There are a few counts of this clone. The CDR3 end is not reached by the read, which stops 3 residues before it; the germline J gene fills it in. The chain uses TRBV30 and TRBJ2-7, with no clear D. CDR1 and CDR2 from the germline V gene are GTSNPN and SVGIG (reference sequence). V shed 1 base and J shed 3 bases, with 4 bases lying between them. The CDR3 has 11 residues. The CDR3 region is CAWSDSYEQYF. The DNA read from the CDR3 is TGTGCCTGGAGTGACAGCTACGAG.

The table lists this clone with many counts. The DNA ends 3 residues before the CDR3 does, and the rest of the CDR3 is filled in from the germline J gene. The genes are TRBV5-1 and TRBJ2-7, with 7 positions matching TRBD2. CDR1 is SGHRS, CDR2 YFSETQ, per germline. This CDR3 contains 15 residues. V trimming: 4 bases; J trimming: 1 base; junction bases outside the gene matches: 8. The CDR3 loop is CASSIPGGVSYEQYF. The DNA read from the CDR3 is TGCGCCAGCAGCATCCCGGGGGGAGTGTCCTACGAG.

This clone has a count of ten or more. Read data end 3 residues before the CDR3 end; the end is taken from the germline J gene. This chain joins TRBV6-2 or TRBV6-3 and TRBJ1-2; D is undetermined. CDR3 length: 11 amino acids. The germline gives CDR1 MNHEY, CDR2 SVGEGT. The V gene lost 6 bases and the J gene lost 4 bases, with 6 bases spanning the gap. The CDR3 region is CASSSSYGYTF. CDR3 DNA, as far as it was read: TGTGCCAGCAGCTCCAGCTATGGC.

This CDR3 reads CASSSKGQGAINQPQHF. The part of the CDR3 DNA that was read is TGTGCCAGTAGTTCAAAGGGACAGGGGGCTATCAATCAGCCC. V is TRBV19 and J is TRBJ1-5; TRBD1 matches at 12 bases. From the germline J gene comes the end of the CDR3, since the read stops 3 residues before it. V lost 5 bases to trimming and J lost 3 bases; unmatched junction nucleotides: 8. The germline V gene has CDR1 LNHDA and CDR2 SQIVND (reference sequence). The CDR3 has 17 amino acids.

There are a few counts of this clone. The read terminates 3 residues ahead of where the CDR3 ends, so the germline J gene completes it. The chain is built from TRBV29-1 and TRBJ1-5; a weak D match, TRBD1 (5 bases). Germline CDR1 and CDR2: SQVTM and ANQGSEA. The CDR3 totals 13 residues. Trimming took 5 bases from V and 8 from J, leaving 16 bases between them. The CDR3 DNA, read in part, is TGCAGCGTTAGGGTAGGGGTAGGTAAGCCC. It is translated as CSVRVGVGKP. The entire CDR3 reads CSVRVGVGKPQHF.

In the case of this clone: The read ends 3 residues shy of where the CDR3 ends; the end is completed using the germline J gene. The chain is built from TRBV7-2 and TRBJ1-5; 9 bases are a match to TRBD1. Looked up from germline, CDR1 is SGHTA and CDR2 is FQGNSA. CDR3 length: 15 amino acids. V lost 5 bases to trimming and J lost 5 bases; unmatched junction nucleotides: 7. CDR3 loop: CASSTRTGVDQPQHF. The part of the CDR3 DNA that was read is TGTGCCAGCAGCACCCGGACAGGGGTGGATCAGCCC.

This clone was detected ten times or more. The CDR3 end is not reached by the read, which stops 3 residues before it; the germline J gene fills it in. The chain employs TRBV28 and TRBJ2-5; D remains ambiguous. CDR1 MDHEN and CDR2 SYDVKM come from the germline V gene. This CDR3 has 11 amino acids. Deletions cut 8 bases from V and 7 bases from J, with 11 bases between. This chain's CDR3 is CASRGIGTQYF. Partial CDR3 DNA: TGTGCCAGCCGCGGAATAGGGACC.

At least ten counts were recorded for this clone. The read comes to an end 3 residues before the CDR3 does, leaving the germline J gene to fill in the end. The chain employs TRBV19 and TRBJ1-6; tentative D call: TRBD1 (5 bases). The CDR3 consists of 18 residues. The germline gives CDR1 LNHDA, CDR2 SQIVND (reference sequence). Deletions cut 5 bases from V and 10 bases from J, with 27 bases between. CDR3 sequence: CASSRWSDPRGVRSPLHF. Partial CDR3 DNA: TGTGCCAGTAGTCGTTGGTCCGACCCGCGGGGGGTTCGGTCACCC.

Only a few counts were recorded for this clone. The read halts 3 residues ahead of the CDR3 end, with the missing end drawn from the germline J gene. This chain connects TRBV19 to TRBJ2-1, with TRBD2 matching over 11 bases. This CDR3 contains 15 residues. The germline gives CDR1 LNHDA, CDR2 SQIVND (reference sequence). V was pared by 4 bases and J by 4 bases, with 3 bases of the junction left unmatched. Incomplete CDR3 DNA: TGTGCCAGTAGTACAAGGACTAGCGGGTACAATGAG. Translated, it gives CASSTRTSGYNE. The full CDR3 protein is CASSTRTSGYNEQFF.